The T cell receptor (beta chain) under discussion was sequenced for a study of T cells after yellow fever vaccination. The CDR3 consists of 18 residues. V was trimmed by 5 bases and J by 4 bases, leaving 25 bases between them. Germline V gene lookup returns CDR1 SGHAT and CDR2 FQNNGV. UMIs and a universal primer site were added when TCR cDNA was made by 5'RACE template switching. MiXCR was run by TCRdb on the 5' RACE reads, yielding one entry per CDR3 protein. The sample records under 200,000 distinct CDR3 sequences, 9.5% to 11% being singletons. Only a few counts were recorded for this clonotype. Sequencing was performed on CD8+ T cells sorted from PBMCs, taken 15 days after the yellow fever booster vaccination. The chain links TRBV11-2 to TRBJ2-3; D unresolved. This TCR was recovered from a man aged 18 to 29 who received the YFV17D yellow fever vaccine. DNA for the CDR3: TGTGCCAGCAGCAATCTAACCCCACGGCACCCCTCCGCAGATACGCAGTATTTT. Residues: CASSNLTPRHPSADTQYF.